This T cell receptor beta chain stems from a study of blood T cell repertoires in COVID-19. Study background: Samples came from the United States, Italy and Spain, spanning acute and convalescent COVID-19.

What the recovered Cohort 3 donors had was two negative PCRs, clearance, or symptom resolution. Profiling relied on immunoSEQ multiplex PCR, and the TCRdb table lists in-frame clones only, not all of them. The data hold more than 150,000 clones, with about 85% observed a single time. V was clipped by 3 bases and J by 1 base; unmatched bases: 6. The CDR3 totals 17 residues. The germline gives CDR1 SGHVS, CDR2 FNYEAQ. The sequence came from a woman in her twenties or thirties who had recovered from COVID-19. This chain joins TRBV7-6 and TRBJ1-5; 10 nucleotides align to TRBD1. The sample comprised PBMCs or T cells enriched from blood (not recorded which). CDR3 DNA sequence: TGTGCCAGCAGCTTGGGACAGGGGAGGATAAGCAATCAGCCCCAGCATTTT. Its protein is CASSLGQGRISNQPQHF.